This is a list of T cell receptor beta chains from one sample in a study of blood T cell repertoires in COVID-19. TCRdb keeps only in-frame clones here, not all; method: immunoSEQ multiplex PCR. Here the sample spans some 97,000 clones, over 75% being singletons. The sample was peripheral blood. These receptors were taken from a man in his sixties with acute or convalescent COVID-19. The conserved cysteine and the conserved F or W are not part of the CDR3 here. The order of the fields is V gene, J gene, CDR3 protein.

TRBV6-1	TRBJ2-3	ASSEEKGIGDTQY
TRBV19	TRBJ1-3	ASSGDGNTIY
TRBV24-1	TRBJ2-1	ATSDSADRVNEQF
TRBV12-3/TRBV12-4	TRBJ1-3	ASSPDSGNTIY
TRBV6-1	TRBJ1-5	ASSVRPGNRNQPQH
TRBV5-1	TRBJ2-3	ASSQSSGGDTQY
TRBV3-1/TRBV3-2	TRBJ1-6	ASSYNKGRSPLH
TRBV19	TRBJ1-2	ATSRGLYGYT
TRBV11-2	TRBJ1-3	ASSSIGGSGNTIY
TRBV24-1	TRBJ2-2	ATSETNTGELF
TRBV9	TRBJ2-5	ASSATPFGETQY
TRBV15	TRBJ1-5	ATSRDLGVGPQH
TRBV5-5	TRBJ1-2	ASSLDRDYGYT
TRBV5-1	TRBJ1-1	ASSSSVTEAF
TRBV28	TRBJ1-4	ASSLSRGRRENEKLF
TRBV4-2	TRBJ2-1	ASSQGGTSSYNEQF
TRBV2	TRBJ2-6	ASSDAGGGRSGANVLT